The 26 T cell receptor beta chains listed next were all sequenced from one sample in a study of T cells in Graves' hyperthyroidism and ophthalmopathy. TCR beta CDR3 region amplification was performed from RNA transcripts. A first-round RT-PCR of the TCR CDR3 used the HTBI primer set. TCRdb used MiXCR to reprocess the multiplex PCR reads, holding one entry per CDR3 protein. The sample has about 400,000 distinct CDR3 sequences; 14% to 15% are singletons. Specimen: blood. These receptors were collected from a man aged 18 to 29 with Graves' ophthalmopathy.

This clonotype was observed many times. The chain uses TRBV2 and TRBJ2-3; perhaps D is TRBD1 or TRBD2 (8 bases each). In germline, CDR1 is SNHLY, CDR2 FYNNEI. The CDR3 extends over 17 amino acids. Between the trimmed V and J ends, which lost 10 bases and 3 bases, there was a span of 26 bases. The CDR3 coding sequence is TGTGCCACGTGCACGTCGGGCGGGGGGACAGGTACAGATACGCAGTATTTT. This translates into CATCTSGGGTGTDTQYF.

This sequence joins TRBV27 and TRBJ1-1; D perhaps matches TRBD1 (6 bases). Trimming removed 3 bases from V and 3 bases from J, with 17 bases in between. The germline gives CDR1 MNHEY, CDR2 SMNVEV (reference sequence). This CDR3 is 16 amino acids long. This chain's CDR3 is CASSFVSPGAHTEAFF. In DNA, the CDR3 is TGTGCCAGCAGTTTCGTCTCTCCAGGGGCTCACACTGAAGCTTTCTTT.

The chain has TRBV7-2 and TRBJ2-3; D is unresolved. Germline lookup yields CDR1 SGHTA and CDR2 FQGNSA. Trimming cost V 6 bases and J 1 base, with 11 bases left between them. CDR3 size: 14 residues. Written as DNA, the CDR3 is TGTGCCAGCAGTCGTGTTGGGCGCACAGATACGCAGTATTTT. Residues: CASSRVGRTDTQYF. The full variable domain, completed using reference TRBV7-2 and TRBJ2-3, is GAGVSQSPSNKVTEKGKDVELRCDPISGHTALYWYRQSLGQGLEFLIYFQGNSAPDKSGLPSDRFSAERTGGSVSTLTIQRTQQEDSAVYLCASSRVGRTDTQYFGPGTRLTVL.

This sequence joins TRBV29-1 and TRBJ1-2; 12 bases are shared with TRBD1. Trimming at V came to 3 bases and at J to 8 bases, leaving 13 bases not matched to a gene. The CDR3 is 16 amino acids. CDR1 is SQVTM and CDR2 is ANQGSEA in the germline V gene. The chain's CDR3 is CSVEKNPGQGARGYTF. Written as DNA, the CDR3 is TGCAGCGTTGAGAAAAACCCGGGACAGGGGGCGCGGGGCTACACCTTC.

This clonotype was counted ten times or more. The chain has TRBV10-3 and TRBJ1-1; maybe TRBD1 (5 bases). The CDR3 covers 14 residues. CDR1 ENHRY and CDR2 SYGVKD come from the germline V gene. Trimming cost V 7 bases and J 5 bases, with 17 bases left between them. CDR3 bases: TGTGCCATCACCCCGGGGGTCGGTATGACTGAAGCTTTCTTT. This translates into CAITPGVGMTEAFF.

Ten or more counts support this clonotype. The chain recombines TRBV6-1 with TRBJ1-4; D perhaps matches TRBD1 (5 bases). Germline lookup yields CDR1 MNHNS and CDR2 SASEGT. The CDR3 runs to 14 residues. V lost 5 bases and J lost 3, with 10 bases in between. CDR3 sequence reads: CASSYGGANEKLFF. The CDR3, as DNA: TGTGCCAGCAGTTACGGGGGTGCTAATGAAAAACTGTTTTTT.

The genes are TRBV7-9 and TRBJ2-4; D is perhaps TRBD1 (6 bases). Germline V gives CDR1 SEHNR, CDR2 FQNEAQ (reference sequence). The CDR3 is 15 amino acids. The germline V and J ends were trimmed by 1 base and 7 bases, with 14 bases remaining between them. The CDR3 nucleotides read TGTGCCAGCAGCTTAGGGATTACAGGGAGCAACATTCAGTACTTC. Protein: CASSLGITGSNIQYF.

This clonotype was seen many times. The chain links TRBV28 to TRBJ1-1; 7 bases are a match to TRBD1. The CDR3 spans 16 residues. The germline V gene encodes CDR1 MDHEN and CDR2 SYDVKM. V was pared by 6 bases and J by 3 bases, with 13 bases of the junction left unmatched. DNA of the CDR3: TGTGCCAGCAGCTTTACCCCGGGACAGAGTTACACTGAAGCTTTCTTT. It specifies CASSFTPGQSYTEAFF. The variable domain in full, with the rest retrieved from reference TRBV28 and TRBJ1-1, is DVKVTQSSRYLVKRTGEKVFLECVQDMDHENMFWYRQDPGLGLRLIYFSYDVKMKEKGDIPEGYSVSREKKERFSLILESASTNQTSMYLCASSFTPGQSYTEAFFGQGTRLTVV.

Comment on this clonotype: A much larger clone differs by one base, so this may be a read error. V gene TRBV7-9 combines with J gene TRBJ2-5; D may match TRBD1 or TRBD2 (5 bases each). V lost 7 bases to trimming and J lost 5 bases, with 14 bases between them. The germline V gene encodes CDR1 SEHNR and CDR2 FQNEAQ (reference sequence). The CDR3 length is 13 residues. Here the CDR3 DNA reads TGTGCCAGCACCTCCCGGGGACGGGAGACCCAGTACTTC. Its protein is CASTSRGRETQYF. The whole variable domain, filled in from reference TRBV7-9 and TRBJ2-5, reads DTGVSQNPRHKITKRGQNVTFRCDPISEHNRLYWYRQTLGQGPEFLTYFQNEAQLEKSRLLSDRFSAERPKGSFSTLEIQRTEQGDSAMYLCASTSRGRETQYFGPGTRLLVL.

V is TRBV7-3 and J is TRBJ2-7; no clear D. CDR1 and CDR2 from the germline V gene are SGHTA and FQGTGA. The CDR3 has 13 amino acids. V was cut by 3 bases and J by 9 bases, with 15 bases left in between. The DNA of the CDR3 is TGTGCCAGCAGCTTGTCATGGATTCCGGGGCAGTACTTC. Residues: CASSLSWIPGQYF.

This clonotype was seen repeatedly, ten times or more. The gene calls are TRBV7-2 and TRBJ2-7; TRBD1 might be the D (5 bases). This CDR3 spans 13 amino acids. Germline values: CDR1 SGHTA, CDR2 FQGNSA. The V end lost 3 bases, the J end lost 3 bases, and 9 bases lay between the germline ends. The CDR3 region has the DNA TGTGCCAGCAGCTTCGGACAAATCTACGAGCAGTACTTC. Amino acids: CASSFGQIYEQYF.

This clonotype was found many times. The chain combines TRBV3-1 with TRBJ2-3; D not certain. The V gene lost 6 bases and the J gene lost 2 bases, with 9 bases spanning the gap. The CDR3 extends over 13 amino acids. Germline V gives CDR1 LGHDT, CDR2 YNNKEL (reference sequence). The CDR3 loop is CASSLLNTDTQYF. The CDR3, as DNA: TGTGCCAGCAGTCTTCTTAACACAGATACGCAGTATTTT.

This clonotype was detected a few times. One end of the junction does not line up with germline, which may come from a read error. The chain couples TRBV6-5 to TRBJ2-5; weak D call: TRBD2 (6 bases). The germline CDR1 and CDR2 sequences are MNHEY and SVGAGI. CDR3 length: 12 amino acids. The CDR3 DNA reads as TGTGCCAGCAGGCGGGACTCTCCCAATCAAGACTTC. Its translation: CASRRDSPNQDF.

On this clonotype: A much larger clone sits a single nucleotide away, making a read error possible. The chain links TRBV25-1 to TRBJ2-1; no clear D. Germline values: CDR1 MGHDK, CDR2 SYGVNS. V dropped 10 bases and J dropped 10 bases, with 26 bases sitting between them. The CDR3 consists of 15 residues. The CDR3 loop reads CATLSRHAHIYEQFF. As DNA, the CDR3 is TGTGCCACCCTGAGTCGACATGCCCATATCTACGAGCAGTTCTTC.

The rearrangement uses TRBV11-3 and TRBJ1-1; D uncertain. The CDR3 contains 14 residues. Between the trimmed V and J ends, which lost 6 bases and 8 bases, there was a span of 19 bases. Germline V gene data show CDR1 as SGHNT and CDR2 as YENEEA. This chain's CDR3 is CASSDQAELTEAFF. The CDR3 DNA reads TGTGCCAGCAGTGATCAGGCCGAACTTACGGAAGCTTTCTTT.

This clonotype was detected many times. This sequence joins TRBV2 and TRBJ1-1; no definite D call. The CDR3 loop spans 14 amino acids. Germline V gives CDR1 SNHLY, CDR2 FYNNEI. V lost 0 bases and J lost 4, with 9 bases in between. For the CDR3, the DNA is TGTGCCAGCAGTGAAGCGCTCTGGGGCACTGAAGCTTTCTTT. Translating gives CASSEALWGTEAFF.

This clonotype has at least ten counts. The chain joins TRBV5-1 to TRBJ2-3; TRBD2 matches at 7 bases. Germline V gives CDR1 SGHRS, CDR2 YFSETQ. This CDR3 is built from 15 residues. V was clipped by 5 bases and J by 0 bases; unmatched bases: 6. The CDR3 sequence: CASRGLAESTDTQYF. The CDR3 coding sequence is TGCGCCAGCAGGGGGCTAGCGGAGAGCACAGATACGCAGTATTTT.

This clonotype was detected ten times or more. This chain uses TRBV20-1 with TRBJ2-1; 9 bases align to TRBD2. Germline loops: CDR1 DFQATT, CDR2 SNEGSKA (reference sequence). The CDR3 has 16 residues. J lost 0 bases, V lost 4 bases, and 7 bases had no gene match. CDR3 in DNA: TGCAGTGCTACACCGAATAGCGGGAGCTCCTACAATGAGCAGTTCTTC. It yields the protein CSATPNSGSSYNEQFF.

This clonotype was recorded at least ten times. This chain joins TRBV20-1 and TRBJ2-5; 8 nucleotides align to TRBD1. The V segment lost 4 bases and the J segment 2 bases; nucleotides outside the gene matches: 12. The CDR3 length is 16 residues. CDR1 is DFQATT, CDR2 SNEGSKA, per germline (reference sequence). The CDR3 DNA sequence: TGCAGTGCTAAGGGGGAGACAGGGGTCACACAAGAGACCCAGTACTTC. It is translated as CSAKGETGVTQETQYF.

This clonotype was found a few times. The CDR3 loop is CSDPQGQGIHNEQFF. The CDR3 bases are TGCAGCGACCCCCAGGGACAGGGGATCCACAATGAGCAGTTCTTC. The V call is TRBV29-1, the J call TRBJ2-1, with 10 bases matching TRBD1. Germline V gene lookup returns CDR1 SQVTM and CDR2 ANQGSEA. The CDR3 is 15 residues long. V dropped 7 bases and J dropped 5; count of bases not matched to a gene: 11.

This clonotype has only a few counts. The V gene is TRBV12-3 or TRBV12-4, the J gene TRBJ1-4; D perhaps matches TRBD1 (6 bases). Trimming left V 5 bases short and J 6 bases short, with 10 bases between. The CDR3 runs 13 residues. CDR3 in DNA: TGTGCCAGCAGTCTCCACAGGGATGAAAAACTGTTTTTT. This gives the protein CASSLHRDEKLFF.

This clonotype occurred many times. CDR3 nucleotide sequence: TGTGCCACCAGCAGAATTAACGGGAACTCCTACGAGCAGTACTTC. Translation: CATSRINGNSYEQYF. The V and J genes are TRBV15 and TRBJ2-7, with D perhaps TRBD2 (5 bases). V lost 2 bases and J lost 0, with 11 bases in between. The V gene's germline CDR1 is LNHNV and CDR2 YYDKDF (reference sequence). The CDR3 has 15 residues.

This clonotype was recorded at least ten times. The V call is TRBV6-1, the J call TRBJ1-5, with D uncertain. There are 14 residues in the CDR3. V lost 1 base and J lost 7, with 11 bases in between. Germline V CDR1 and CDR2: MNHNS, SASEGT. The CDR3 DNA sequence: TGTGCCAGCAGTGAAGGAGGATCGTGGCAGCCCCAGCATTTT. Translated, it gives CASSEGGSWQPQHF.

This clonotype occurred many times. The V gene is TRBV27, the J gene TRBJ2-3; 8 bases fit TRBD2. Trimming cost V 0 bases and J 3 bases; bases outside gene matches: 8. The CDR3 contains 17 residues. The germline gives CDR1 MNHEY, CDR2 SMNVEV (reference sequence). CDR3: CASSLSVLAGLTDTQYF. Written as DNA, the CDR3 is TGTGCCAGCAGTTTATCGGTCCTAGCGGGTTTAACAGATACGCAGTATTTT.

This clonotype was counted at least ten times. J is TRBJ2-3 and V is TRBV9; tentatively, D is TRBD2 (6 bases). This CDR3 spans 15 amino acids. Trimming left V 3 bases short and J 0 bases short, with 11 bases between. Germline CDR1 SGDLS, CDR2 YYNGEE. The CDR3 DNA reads TGTGCCAGCAGCGGCGGGGTACCTAGCACAGATACGCAGTATTTT. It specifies CASSGGVPSTDTQYF.

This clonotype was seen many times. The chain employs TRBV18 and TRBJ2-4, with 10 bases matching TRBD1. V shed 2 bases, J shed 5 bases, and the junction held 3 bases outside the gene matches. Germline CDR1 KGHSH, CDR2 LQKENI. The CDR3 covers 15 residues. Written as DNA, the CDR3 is TGTGCCAGCTCACCATGGGACAGGGGACAAAACATTCAGTACTTC. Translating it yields CASSPWDRGQNIQYF.